This is a list of T cell receptor beta chains from one sample in a study of response to subunit inactivated influenza vaccine. TCRdb analysed the RT-PCR reads with MiXCR anew, one entry per CDR3 protein. The sample records roughly 650,000 distinct CDR3 sequences, about 15% being singletons. This specimen consisted of PBMCs from blood, obtained about 12 days after vaccination. These receptors were collected from a middle-aged man who received an inactivated influenza vaccine. The CDR3 runs from the conserved cysteine through the conserved F or W. A D gene is named only where the DNA matches it firmly. Not all rows give a size; the values are once, few, many and, for expanded clones, a class.

abundance	v_gene	d_gene	j_gene	CDR3aa	CDR3nt
.	TRBV12-3/TRBV12-4	.	TRBJ2-7	CASRRRTTYEQYF	TGTGCCAGCAGGCGGAGAACTACCTACGAGCAGTACTTC
few	TRBV28	.	TRBJ1-5	CASVTGNGQPQHF	TGTGCCAGCGTGACAGGTAACGGACAGCCCCAGCATTTT
few	TRBV3-1	TRBD1	TRBJ1-1	CASSQGQGSNTEAFF	TGTGCCAGCAGCCAAGGACAGGGTTCGAACACTGAAGCTTTCTTT
.	TRBV5-1	TRBD1	TRBJ2-1	CASSLGDRPYNEQFF	TGCGCCAGCAGCTTAGGGGACAGACCCTACAATGAGCAGTTCTTC
few	TRBV5-1	.	TRBJ2-1	CVSSPRLRDLYYNEQFF	TGCGTCAGCAGTCCACGGCTCAGGGACCTTTACTACAATGAGCAGTTCTTC
.	TRBV20-1	.	TRBJ1-5	CSASEPSRQPQHF	TGCAGTGCTAGTGAACCCAGCCGGCAGCCCCAGCATTTT
.	TRBV7-9	TRBD1	TRBJ2-7	CASESYRGSYEQYF	TGTGCCAGCGAATCCTACAGGGGATCCTACGAGCAGTACTTC
few	TRBV29-1	.	TRBJ2-1	CSATVFSGNEQFF	TGCAGCGCCACGGTTTTTTCGGGCAATGAGCAGTTCTTC
.	TRBV12-3/TRBV12-4	.	TRBJ1-1	CASSSTTGSEAFF	TGTGCCAGCAGTTCAACCACAGGGTCCGAAGCTTTCTTT
few	TRBV7-9	TRBD1	TRBJ2-1	CASSIPPGQGLYNEQFF	TGTGCCAGCAGCATACCTCCGGGACAGGGCCTCTACAATGAGCAGTTCTTC
.	TRBV14	TRBD2	TRBJ2-1	CASSQGDYLYNEQFF	TGTGCCAGCAGCCAAGGGGACTACCTATACAATGAGCAGTTCTTC
.	TRBV5-1	.	TRBJ2-7	CASSLVQGHNYEQYF	TGCGCCAGCAGCTTGGTACAAGGCCATAACTACGAGCAGTACTTC
once	TRBV11-2	TRBD2	TRBJ2-3	CASSPGDLAGGWRTDTQYF	TGTGCCAGCAGCCCTGGGGACCTAGCGGGAGGGTGGCGGACAGATACGCAGTATTTT
many	TRBV12-3/TRBV12-4	TRBD1	TRBJ1-5	CASSLTGTEKPQHF	TGTGCCAGCAGTCTCACCGGGACAGAAAAACCCCAGCATTTT
few	TRBV11-2	TRBD1	TRBJ1-6	CASSPQGGNSPLHF	TGTGCCAGCAGCCCCCAGGGGGGAAATTCACCCCTCCACTTT
few	TRBV20-1	TRBD2	TRBJ2-2	CSARRLAGGTGELFF	TGCAGTGCTAGGCGGCTAGCGGGGGGCACCGGGGAGCTGTTTTTT
few	TRBV3-1	.	TRBJ1-6	CASSHGTIYSPLHF	TGTGCCAGCAGCCATGGGACTATTTATTCACCCCTCCACTTT
few	TRBV20-1	.	TRBJ2-4	CSASRLALAKNIQYF	TGCAGTGCTAGTCGGCTAGCCCTAGCCAAAAACATTCAGTACTTC
.	TRBV9	.	TRBJ2-1	CASSVAAGYNEQFF	TGTGCCAGCAGCGTAGCGGCAGGCTACAATGAGCAGTTCTTC
many	TRBV3-1	.	TRBJ1-6	CASSQDRGNSPLHF	TGTGCCAGCAGCCAAGACAGGGGCAATTCACCCCTCCACTTT
few	TRBV28	TRBD1	TRBJ1-5	CASSPTWTGRVSQHF	TGTGCCAGCAGTCCCACGTGGACAGGCCGGGTATCCCAGCATTTT
many	TRBV20-1	.	TRBJ1-4	CSVQREEGKLFF	TGCAGTGTCCAGAGGGAGGAGGGAAAACTGTTTTTT